The sequence of this T cell receptor (beta chain) was determined in a study of post-analysis software for immune sequencing data (dated by TCRdb to the mid-2010s). Background on the whole study: Disease courses on record covered relapsing-remitting, secondary progressive and progressive-relapsing multiple sclerosis, though some patients had no subtype annotation. Patient repertoires were compared against roughly 11 previously published healthy control repertoires from donors aged about 6 to 28 years. A subset of samples was prepared in parallel using single-end sample barcoding, then pooled and co-amplified after Illumina adapter ligation. The study at large found these results: The multiple sclerosis patient group was slightly younger than the control group. Patients showed significantly higher frequencies than controls for roughly five TRBV segments, among them TRBV5-6, TRBV5-1 and TRBV20-1. When samples were clustered directly using the F measure, samples prepared in the same batch co-clustered strongly, which prompted a batch-effect correction. Normalized Chao1 diversity was significantly lower in multiple sclerosis patients than controls, suggesting substantial peripheral T-cell clonal expansion.

To demonstrate the VDJtools post-analysis software, the study profiled TCR beta repertoires from the peripheral blood of about a dozen young patients with multiple sclerosis. The multiple sclerosis patients were children and adolescents ranging in age from roughly 6 to 15 years. The library came from PCR. For sequencing, an Illumina HiSeq 2500 was employed. Unique molecular identifiers were incorporated into TCR beta cDNA libraries to reduce PCR and sequencing biases. Roughly 500,000 cDNA molecules were obtained for every 1 to 10 million input T cells, so each molecule roughly corresponded to one T cell. The patient libraries were prepared and sequenced with the same protocol used for the earlier healthy control dataset. Samples belonging to the same batch were prepared together, multiplexed and sequenced on a shared HiSeq lane. In the paper's pipeline: Raw barcoded reads were processed with MIGEC, discarding single-read molecular identifier groups before consensus assembly and CDR3 extraction. VDJtools was used for post-analysis of the clonotype tables, and diversity was normalized by down-sampling every dataset to the size of the smallest sample. In repertoire overlap clustering, CDR3 amino acid sequences, but not nucleotide sequences, were matched to correct batch-related cross-sample contamination. TCRdb reanalyzed the raw reads on its own, using fastp at Q25 for trimming and MiXCR for clone calling, and kept in-frame beta chains. Rows are combined by CDR3 protein, so each entry shows the most common genes and DNA. The V and J calls were determined by TCRdb, not by the authors. The sample contains fewer than 850,000 distinct CDR3 sequences, roughly 27% of them found a single time. Together, the top ten hold approximately 0.6% of the sample.

V drops 3 bases and J drops 2 bases, leaving 9 bases in between. Sequences SGHTA (CDR1) and FQGNSA (CDR2) are obtained from the germline V gene. The CDR3 runs 14 residues from the cysteine to the phenylalanine. Only CDR3 DNA is held: 42 bases, read in frame from base 1. Remarks on this clonotype: Its antigen remains undetermined. Base quality data are lacking; no much larger clone is found one base away.

This chain is built from TRBV7-2 and TRBJ2-3, with a weak D call of TRBD1 (6 bases match). The specimen was blood. This receptor was obtained from a girl aged 10-17 years with multiple sclerosis. The CDR3: CASSLDSFTDTQYF. In nucleotides, the sequence is TGTGCCAGCAGCTTGGACAGCTTCACAGATACGCAGTATTTT.